The 25 T cell receptor beta chains below come from one sample, sequenced in a study of post-analysis software for immune sequencing data. Presence of unique molecular identifiers characterized the TCR beta cDNA libraries. Each CDR3 protein is one row after TCRdb ran MiXCR on the PCR reads. The data show hundreds of thousands of distinct CDR3 sequences, roughly 50% seen once. The study, taken as a whole, reports: Elevated frequency relative to controls characterized four or five TRBV segments in patients, TRBV5-6, TRBV5-1 and TRBV20-1 among them.

No cognate antigen is known for these TCRs. Source material: blood. These receptor sequences come from a girl under 18 with multiple sclerosis.

The chain joins TRBV6-1 to TRBJ2-7; D call uncertain. Trimming left V 0 bases short and J 3 bases short, with 6 bases between. The CDR3 length is 13 residues. Germline V gene data show CDR1 as MNHNS and CDR2 as SASEGT. The CDR3 loop reads CASSEAGYYEQYF. The DNA for the CDR3 is TGTGCCAGCAGTGAAGCAGGGTACTACGAGCAGTACTTC.

CDR3 loop: CATGAGGSSYEQYF. DNA of the CDR3: TGTGCCACCGGCGCGGGGGGTAGCAGCTACGAGCAGTACTTC. V usage is TRBV15 and J usage is TRBJ2-5, with 8 bases fitting TRBD2. The J call could be wrong; TRBJ2-7 is a better fit for the DNA end. This CDR3 has 14 residues. The V gene's germline CDR1 is LNHNV and CDR2 YYDKDF (reference sequence).

The table lists this clonotype with a few counts. The J gene is TRBJ1-2, the V gene TRBV12-3 or TRBV12-4, with TRBD1 as a possible D gene (6 bases). CDR3 length: 13 amino acids. V was pared by 2 bases and J by 3 bases, with 7 bases between. The CDR3 protein is CASSLQGYYGYTF. CDR3 nucleotides: TGTGCCAGCAGTTTACAGGGGTACTATGGCTACACCTTC.

This rearrangement joins TRBV3-1 to TRBJ1-5; unclear D gene. CDR3 length equals 15 residues. Germline V gene sequence: CDR1 LGHDT, CDR2 YNNKEL (reference sequence). The germline V and J ends were trimmed by 1 base and 2 bases, with 9 bases remaining between them. CDR3 amino acids: CASSQGGLGNQPQHF. DNA of the CDR3: TGTGCCAGCAGCCAAGGGGGTCTTGGCAATCAGCCCCAGCATTTT.

The chain couples TRBV11-2 to TRBJ2-7, with 9 bases aligning to TRBD1. Trimming took 6 bases from V and 2 from J; bases not matched to a gene: 8. From germline, CDR1 is SGHAT and CDR2 FQNNGV. The CDR3 runs to 15 residues. In DNA form, the CDR3 reads TGTGCCAGCAGACTGATGGGACAGGGTACCTACGAGCAGTACTTC. Amino acids: CASRLMGQGTYEQYF. Full variable domain (rest looked up from reference TRBV11-2 and TRBJ2-7): EAGVAQSPRYKIIEKRQSVAFWCNPISGHATLYWYQQILGQGPKLLIQFQNNGVVDDSQLPKDRFSAERLKGVDSTLKIQPAKLEDSAVYLCASRLMGQGTYEQYFGPGTRLTVT.

The chain couples TRBV4-1 to TRBJ2-5; TRBD1 aligns across 8 bases. The junction had 8 bases not matched to a gene; V was cut back by 0 bases and J by 5 bases. The CDR3 runs 16 residues. From germline, CDR1 is MGHRA and CDR2 YSYEKL. The CDR3 here is CASSQDRAGGEETQYF. The CDR3, as DNA: TGCGCCAGCAGCCAAGATAGGGCAGGGGGCGAGGAGACCCAGTACTTC.

This chain joins TRBV20-1 and TRBJ2-5; tentative D call: TRBD1 (6 bases). This CDR3 is built from 13 residues. Germline V gene data show CDR1 as DFQATT and CDR2 as SNEGSKA (reference sequence). With 4 bases removed from V and 1 base from J, the gap between germline ends came to 10 bases. In nucleotides, the CDR3 is TGCAGTGCTATCGGACAGTGCCAAGAGACCCAGTACTTC. This sequence encodes CSAIGQCQETQYF.

The chain joins TRBV20-1 to TRBJ1-1; tentative D call: TRBD1 (5 bases). Trimming pared 2 bases from V and 3 bases from J, leaving 19 bases between. Per the germline V gene, CDR1 is DFQATT and CDR2 is SNEGSKA (reference sequence). This CDR3 spans 16 amino acids. CDR3 bases: TGCAGTGCTAGATCGGACGGCGGGGCCCCTTACACTGAAGCTTTCTTT. Translated, it gives CSARSDGGAPYTEAFF.

The rearrangement uses TRBV20-1 and TRBJ2-3; 11 bases line up with TRBD2. The CDR3 extends over 15 amino acids. Unmatched junction bases numbered 9, after V lost 6 bases and J lost 4 bases. Germline-derived CDR1 and CDR2 are DFQATT and SNEGSKA (reference sequence). CDR3 in DNA: TGCAGTGCGTCGCTACTAGCGGGAGTCGCAGATACGCAGTATTTT. This codes for CSASLLAGVADTQYF.

The chain has TRBV9 and TRBJ2-5; a weak D match, TRBD2 (5 bases). The germline V gene encodes CDR1 SGDLS and CDR2 YYNGEE. The CDR3 spans 13 residues. Trimming left V 3 bases short and J 11 bases short, with 17 bases between. The CDR3 DNA follows: TGTGCCAGCAGCGAGACCGACCCCGGGGAGCAGTACTTC. As protein: CASSETDPGEQYF.

The chain employs TRBV20-1 and TRBJ1-1, with unresolved D. Per the germline V gene, CDR1 is DFQATT and CDR2 is SNEGSKA (reference sequence). The V end lost 0 bases, the J end lost 1 base, and 15 bases lay between the germline ends. The CDR3 totals 16 residues. CDR3 bases: TGCAGTGCTAGAGAGTTGGGAGGGATTGGGAACACTGAAGCTTTCTTT. As protein: CSARELGGIGNTEAFF.

The chain has TRBV6-1 and TRBJ2-1, with TRBD1 identical over 12 bases. The CDR3 sequence is 15 residues long. Germline assignment: CDR1 MNHNS and CDR2 SASEGT. V lost 8 bases, J lost 6 bases, and 8 bases stayed unmatched. CDR3 residues: CASGPGTGGINEQFF. The DNA of the CDR3 is TGTGCCAGCGGTCCCGGGACAGGGGGCATCAATGAGCAGTTCTTC.

The CDR3 reads CASSDSGLSYEQYF. Here the CDR3 DNA reads TGTGCCAGCAGTGATTCGGGGCTATCCTACGAGCAGTACTTC. The gene calls are TRBV25-1 and TRBJ2-7; D possibly matches TRBD1 or TRBD2 (5 bases each). The length of the CDR3 is 14 residues. Trimming pared 3 bases from V and 1 base from J, leaving 10 bases between. The germline gives CDR1 MGHDK, CDR2 SYGVNS.

The chain carries TRBV7-3 and TRBJ2-1, with TRBD2 matching over 10 bases. Germline V gene lookup returns CDR1 SGHTA and CDR2 FQGTGA. J lost 3 bases, V lost 0 bases, and 2 bases had no gene match. The CDR3 extends over 16 amino acids. The CDR3 reads CASSLTSGGHYNEQFF. Written as DNA, the CDR3 is TGTGCCAGCAGCTTAACTAGCGGGGGGCACTACAATGAGCAGTTCTTC.

This clonotype was seen a few times. The DNA of the CDR3 is TGCAGTGCGTTGGTGGAACCGGGGGAGACCCAGTACTTC. This encodes CSALVEPGETQYF. The J gene is TRBJ2-5, the V gene TRBV20-1, with D maybe TRBD2 (5 bases). This CDR3 is 13 amino acids long. V lost 6 bases and J lost 5, with 16 bases in between. Germline assignment: CDR1 DFQATT and CDR2 SNEGSKA (reference sequence).

The chain links TRBV5-1 to TRBJ2-5, with TRBD1 as a possible D gene (5 bases). The V gene's germline CDR1 is SGHRS and CDR2 YFSETQ. CDR3 length: 15 amino acids. The V gene lost 1 base and the J gene lost 4 bases, with 14 bases spanning the gap. CDR3 nucleotide sequence: TGCGCCAGCAGCTTGATTCGCGGCCAGGGAGAGACCCAGTACTTC. This codes for CASSLIRGQGETQYF.

This clonotype was detected a few times. The chain is built from TRBV6-1 and TRBJ2-5; 8 bases agree with TRBD1. CDR3 length equals 14 residues. V lost 2 bases and J lost 4; bases outside the gene matches: 3. The germline V gene has CDR1 MNHNS and CDR2 SASEGT. This CDR3 reads CASSEPGQVETQYF. CDR3 bases: TGTGCCAGCAGTGAACCGGGACAGGTAGAGACCCAGTACTTC.

Concerning this clonotype itself: The germline gene is not matched at one end of the junction; a read error may be the cause. The chain links TRBV12-3 or TRBV12-4 to TRBJ2-3, with TRBD1 as a possible D gene (5 bases). The CDR3 runs 14 residues. CDR3 sequence (DNA): TGTGCCAGCAGTTTCAGGGTTTTCGCAGATACGCAATATTTT. Translating gives CASSFRVFADTQYF.

In its sample, this clonotype was seen a few times. V usage is TRBV29-1 and J usage is TRBJ2-1; TRBD2 might be the D (5 bases). CDR1 is SQVTM and CDR2 is ANQGSEA in the germline V gene. Trimming removed 5 bases at V and 4 bases at J, with 15 bases between. The CDR3 loop spans 14 amino acids. The CDR3 sequence: CSVKALSGYNEQFF. The CDR3 nucleotides read TGCAGCGTTAAGGCTCTCTCGGGGTACAATGAGCAGTTCTTC.

The rearrangement joins TRBV29-1 to TRBJ2-3, with 13 bases lining up with TRBD2. This CDR3 has 18 residues. Trimming removed 1 base from V and 3 bases from J; junction bases left unmatched: 10. CDR1 and CDR2 from the germline V gene are SQVTM and ANQGSEA. In DNA, the CDR3 is TGCAGCGTTGAAGGGTTAACTAGCGGGAGGGTCGGTACAGATACGCAGTATTTT. It translates to CSVEGLTSGRVGTDTQYF.

The J gene is TRBJ1-5, the V gene TRBV29-1; no clear D gene. This CDR3 comprises 14 residues. From germline, CDR1 is SQVTM and CDR2 ANQGSEA. V was cut by 2 bases and J by 2 bases, with 10 bases left in between. CDR3 nucleotide sequence: TGCAGCGTTGAACTGGGCCCGGGCAATCAGCCCCAGCATTTT. This translates into CSVELGPGNQPQHF.

This rearrangement joins TRBV27 to TRBJ2-4, with TRBD1 matching over 7 bases. The assigned J gene may be wrong: the sequence end matches TRBJ2-7 better. The CDR3 spans 16 residues. The germline V gene encodes CDR1 MNHEY and CDR2 SMNVEV (reference sequence). CDR3 in amino acids: CASTPRRAGGSYEQYF. For the CDR3, the DNA is TGTGCCAGCACGCCGCGACGTGCAGGGGGATCCTACGAGCAGTACTTC.

V usage is TRBV5-1 and J usage is TRBJ1-1, with unresolved D. The CDR3 covers 14 residues. Germline V gene lookup returns CDR1 SGHRS and CDR2 YFSETQ. V was trimmed by 4 bases and J by 6 bases, leaving 16 bases between them. CDR3 region: CASSPRAGLAEAFF. The CDR3 region has the DNA TGCGCCAGCAGCCCTCGGGCCGGGTTGGCTGAAGCTTTCTTT.

The chain links TRBV20-1 to TRBJ2-7; TRBD2 aligns across 8 bases. V was clipped by 4 bases and J by 6 bases; unmatched bases: 11. The CDR3 consists of 14 residues. CDR1 is DFQATT and CDR2 is SNEGSKA in the germline V gene (reference sequence). In nucleotides, the CDR3 is TGCAGTGCTAATACCGGGACTAGTAGGCTCGAGCAGTACTTC. Its translation: CSANTGTSRLEQYF.

This rearrangement joins TRBV7-9 to TRBJ2-1; the match to TRBD1 covers 7 bases. The germline CDR1 and CDR2 sequences are SEHNR and FQNEAQ (reference sequence). The CDR3 is made up of 13 amino acids. J gave up 5 bases and V 5 bases, and 3 bases lay outside the gene matches. CDR3 DNA sequence: TGTGCCAGCAGCACGGGACAGAACAATGAGCAGTTCTTC. Its translation is CASSTGQNNEQFF.